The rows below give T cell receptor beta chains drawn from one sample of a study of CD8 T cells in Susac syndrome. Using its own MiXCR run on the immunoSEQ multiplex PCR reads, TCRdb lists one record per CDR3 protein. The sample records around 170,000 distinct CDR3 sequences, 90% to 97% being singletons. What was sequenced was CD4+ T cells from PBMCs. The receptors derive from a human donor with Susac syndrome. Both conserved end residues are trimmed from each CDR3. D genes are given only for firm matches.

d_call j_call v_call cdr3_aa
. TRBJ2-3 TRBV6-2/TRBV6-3 ASNKNPSGLRTDTQY
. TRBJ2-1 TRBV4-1 ASSLLGQNNEQF
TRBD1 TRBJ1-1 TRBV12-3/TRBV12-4 ASSWDRGMNTEAF
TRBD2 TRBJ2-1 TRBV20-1 SATPGTSVSRGSYNEQF
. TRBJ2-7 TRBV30 AWSALGTYEQY
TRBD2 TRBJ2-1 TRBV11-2 ASSLASGYNEQF
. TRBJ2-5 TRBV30 AWRRGQGETQY
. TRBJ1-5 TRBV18 ASSPQSPPYSNQPQH
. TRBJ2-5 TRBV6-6 ASKGNGETQY
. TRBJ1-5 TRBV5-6 ASSLGRVQPQH
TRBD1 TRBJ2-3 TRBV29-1 SVGQEHTDTQY
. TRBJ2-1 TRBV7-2 ASSLPALNEQF
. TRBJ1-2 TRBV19 ASSILGTAYGYT
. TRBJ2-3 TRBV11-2 ASSLGPSTTQY
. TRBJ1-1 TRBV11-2 ASSAGALSTEAF
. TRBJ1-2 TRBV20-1 SARRGSYGYT
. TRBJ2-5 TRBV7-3 ASSQRLQETQY
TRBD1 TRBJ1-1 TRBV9 ASSGQGGRGNTEAF
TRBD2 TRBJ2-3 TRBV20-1 SAGAAGGDTQY
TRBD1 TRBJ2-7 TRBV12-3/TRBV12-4 ASSFRVQGEQY
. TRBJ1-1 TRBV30 AWRSRRNTEAF
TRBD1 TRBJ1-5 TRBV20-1 SAAPGGGNQPQH
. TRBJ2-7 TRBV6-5 ASSPTAYEQY